The 8 T cell receptor beta chains in this list originate from one sample, sequenced in a study of cytomegalovirus exposure and HLA in healthy donors. Primers: 60 Vbeta forward and 13 Jbeta reverse. Profiling relied on immunoSEQ multiplex PCR, and the TCRdb table lists in-frame clones only, not all of them. Counted here are roughly 180,000 clones, under 85% occurring once; the ten biggest clones make up roughly 5.2%. The sample comprised PBMCs. The receptors originated from a man between 18 and 29 years old in good health and CMV-seronegative.

This rearrangement joins TRBV7-3 to TRBJ2-7, with TRBD2 identical over 8 bases. Germline loops: CDR1 SGHTA, CDR2 FQGTGA. The CDR3 spans 17 residues. After removal of 5 bases from V and 3 bases from J, the junction contained 15 bases not matched to a gene. The CDR3 reads CASSPPPGGRSRYEQYF. CDR3 DNA: TGTGCCAGCAGCCCCCCTCCGGGGGGGCGGTCTCGCTACGAGCAGTACTTC.

The chain has TRBV4-1 and TRBJ2-7, with D perhaps TRBD1 (6 bases). Germline values: CDR1 MGHRA, CDR2 YSYEKL. This CDR3 has 15 residues. Trimming pared 0 bases from V and 7 bases from J, leaving 16 bases between. Written as DNA, the CDR3 is TGCGCCAGCAGCCAAGAGGGACATGTCAGACAGGAGCAGTACTTC. Encoded protein: CASSQEGHVRQEQYF.

The gene calls are TRBV5-1 and TRBJ2-4; a possible D gene is TRBD1 (5 bases). Per germline, CDR1 SGHRS and CDR2 YFSETQ. V lost 3 bases and J lost 8, with 12 bases in between. This CDR3 contains 13 residues. Here the CDR3 reads CASSYQGGYIQYF. The CDR3 bases are TGCGCCAGCAGCTATCAGGGCGGATACATTCAGTACTTC.

The chain carries TRBV2 and TRBJ2-1; D is perhaps TRBD1 (6 bases). The CDR3 extends over 15 amino acids. Per germline, CDR1 SNHLY and CDR2 FYNNEI. V lost 6 bases, J lost 0 bases, and 12 bases lay in between. This CDR3 reads CASSPEQGSYNEQFF. The CDR3, as DNA: TGTGCCAGCAGCCCCGAACAGGGCTCCTACAATGAGCAGTTCTTC.

This chain uses TRBV19 with TRBJ1-2; 8 bases align to TRBD1. The CDR3 is 13 amino acids. Unmatched junction bases numbered 6, after V lost 7 bases and J lost 5 bases. CDR1 is LNHDA and CDR2 is SQIVND in the germline V gene (reference sequence). The DNA of the CDR3 is TGTGCCAGTACTCGGACAGGGAAGTATGGCTACACCTTC. Translating it yields CASTRTGKYGYTF.

The V call is TRBV27, the J call TRBJ1-2; D might be TRBD1 (5 bases). V gave up 5 bases and J gave up 7 bases, with 14 bases separating them. This CDR3 is 13 amino acids long. Per the germline V gene, CDR1 is MNHEY and CDR2 is SMNVEV (reference sequence). DNA of the CDR3: TGTGCCAGCAGTCCCTTCCAGGGAACTGGCTACACCTTC. Its protein is CASSPFQGTGYTF.

This clone was recorded once. This chain links TRBV6-5 with TRBJ1-1; perhaps TRBD1 as D (5 bases). The CDR3 length is 13 residues. Deletions cut 8 bases from V and 6 bases from J, with 16 bases between. Germline assignment: CDR1 MNHEY and CDR2 SVGAGI. CDR3 in DNA: TGTGCCAGCGGGGGAGGAGTTTGGGCTGAAGCTTTCTTT. Translation gives CASGGGVWAEAFF.

The CDR3 nucleotides are TGCGCCAGCAGCCCGATCCGCGGGATTGAAGCTTTCTTT. Residues: CASSPIRGIEAFF. The chain links TRBV5-1 to TRBJ1-1; no definite D call. CDR1 is SGHRS and CDR2 is YFSETQ in the germline V gene. V dropped 4 bases and J dropped 7 bases, with 14 bases sitting between them. The CDR3 contains 13 residues.